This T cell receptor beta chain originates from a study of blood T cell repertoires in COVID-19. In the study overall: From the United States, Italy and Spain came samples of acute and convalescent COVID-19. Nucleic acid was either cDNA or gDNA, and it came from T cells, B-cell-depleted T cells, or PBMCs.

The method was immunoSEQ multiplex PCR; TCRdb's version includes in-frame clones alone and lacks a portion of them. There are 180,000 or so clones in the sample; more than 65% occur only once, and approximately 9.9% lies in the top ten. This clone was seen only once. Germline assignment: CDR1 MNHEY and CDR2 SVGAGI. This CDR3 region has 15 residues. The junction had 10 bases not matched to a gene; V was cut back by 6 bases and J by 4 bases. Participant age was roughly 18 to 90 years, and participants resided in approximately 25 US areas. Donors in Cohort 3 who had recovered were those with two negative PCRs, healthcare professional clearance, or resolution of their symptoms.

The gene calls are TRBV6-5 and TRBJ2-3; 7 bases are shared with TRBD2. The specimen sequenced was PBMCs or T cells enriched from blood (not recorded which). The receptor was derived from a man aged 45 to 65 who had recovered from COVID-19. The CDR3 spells CASRKTSREADTQYF. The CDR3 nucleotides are TGTGCCAGCAGAAAGACTAGCCGGGAAGCAGATACGCAGTATTTT.